This T cell receptor beta chain was sequenced during a study of siplizumab effects on memory and regulatory T cells. With respect to this clone: The antigen remains unidentified.

The CDR3 consists of 14 residues. Per germline, CDR1 MDHEN and CDR2 SYDVKM. The ends were cut back, 2 bases at V and 6 bases at J, with 11 bases in the middle. General study points: Most proliferating CD4+ or CD8+ clones, roughly 80-97%, had no naive or memory assignment.

Sequenced by immunoSEQ multiplex PCR; TCRdb stores in-frame clones only, minus some. The sample has 100,000 or so clones, approximately 90% seen once. The chain is built from TRBV28 and TRBJ1-5, with D possibly being TRBD1 (6 bases). The TCR comes from a human donor in good health. Sequencing input: Tregs sorted from blood. The CDR3 DNA sequence: TGTGCCAGCAGTTTAGTAAGGGGGGGTCAGCCCCAGCATTTT. It specifies CASSLVRGGQPQHF.